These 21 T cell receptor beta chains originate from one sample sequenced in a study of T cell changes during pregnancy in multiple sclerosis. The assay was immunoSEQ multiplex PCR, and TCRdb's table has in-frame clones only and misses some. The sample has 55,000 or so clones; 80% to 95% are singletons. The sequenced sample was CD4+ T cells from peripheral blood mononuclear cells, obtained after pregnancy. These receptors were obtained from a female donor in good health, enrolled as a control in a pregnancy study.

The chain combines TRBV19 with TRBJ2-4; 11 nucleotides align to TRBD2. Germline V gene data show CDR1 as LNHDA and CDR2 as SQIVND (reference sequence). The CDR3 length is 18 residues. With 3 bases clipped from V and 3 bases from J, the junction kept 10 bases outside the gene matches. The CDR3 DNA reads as TGTGCCAGTAGTATCGGGCTAGCGGGGGGATTGGACAAAAACATTCAGTACTTC. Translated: CASSIGLAGGLDKNIQYF. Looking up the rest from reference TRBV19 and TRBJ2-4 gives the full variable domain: DGGITQSPKYLFRKEGQNVTLSCEQNLNHDAMYWYRQDPGQGLRLIYYSQIVNDFQKGDIAEGYSVSREKKESFPLTVTSAQKNPTAFYLCASSIGLAGGLDKNIQYFGAGTRLSVL.

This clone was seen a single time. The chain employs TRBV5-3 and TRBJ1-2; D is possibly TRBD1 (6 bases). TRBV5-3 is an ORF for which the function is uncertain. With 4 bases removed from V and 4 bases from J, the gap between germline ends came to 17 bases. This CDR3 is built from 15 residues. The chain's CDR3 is CARSVGGTPAYGYTF. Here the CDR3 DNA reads TGTGCCAGAAGCGTGGGGGGGACACCCGCCTATGGCTACACCTTC.

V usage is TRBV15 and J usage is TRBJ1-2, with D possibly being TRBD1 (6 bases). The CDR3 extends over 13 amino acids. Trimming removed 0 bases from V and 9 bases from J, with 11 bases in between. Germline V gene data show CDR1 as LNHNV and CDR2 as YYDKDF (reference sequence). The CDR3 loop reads CATSRDPTGRYTF. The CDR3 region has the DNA TGTGCCACCAGCAGAGACCCGACAGGCCGCTACACCTTC.

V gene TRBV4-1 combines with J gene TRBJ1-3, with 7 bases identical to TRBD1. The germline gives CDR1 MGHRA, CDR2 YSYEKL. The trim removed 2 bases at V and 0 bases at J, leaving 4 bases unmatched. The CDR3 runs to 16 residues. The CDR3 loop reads CASSQWDRTSGNTIYF. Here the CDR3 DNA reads TGCGCCAGCAGCCAATGGGACAGAACCTCTGGAAACACCATATATTTT.

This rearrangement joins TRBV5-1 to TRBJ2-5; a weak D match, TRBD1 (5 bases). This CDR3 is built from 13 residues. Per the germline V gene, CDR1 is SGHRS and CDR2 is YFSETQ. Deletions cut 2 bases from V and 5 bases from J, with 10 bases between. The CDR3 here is CASSLGVGETQYF. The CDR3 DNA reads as TGCGCCAGCAGCTTAGGGGTCGGGGAGACCCAGTACTTC. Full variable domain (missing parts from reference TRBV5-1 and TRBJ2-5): KAGVTQTPRYLIKTRGQQVTLSCSPISGHRSVSWYQQTPGQGLQFLFEYFSETQRNKGNFPGRFSGRQFSNSRSEMNVSTLELGDSALYLCASSLGVGETQYFGPGTRLLVL.

In nucleotides, the CDR3 is TGTGCCAGCAGCCAGGTCGGCGGGACGAGGCAGACCCAGTACTTC. Translating gives CASSQVGGTRQTQYF. The chain is built from TRBV4-2 and TRBJ2-5; tentatively, D is TRBD2 (6 bases). The V gene's germline CDR1 is LGHNA and CDR2 YNFKEQ. The CDR3 spans 15 residues. V lost 3 bases and J 6 bases, leaving 17 bases between the germline ends.

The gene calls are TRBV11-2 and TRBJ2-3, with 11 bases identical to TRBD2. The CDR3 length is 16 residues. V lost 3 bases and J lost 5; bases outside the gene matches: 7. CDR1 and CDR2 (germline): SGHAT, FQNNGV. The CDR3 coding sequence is TGTGCCAGCAGCTTCTCTAGCGGGGGGCGGGGAGATACGCAGTATTTT. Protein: CASSFSSGGRGDTQYF. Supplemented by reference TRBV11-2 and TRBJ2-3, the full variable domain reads EAGVAQSPRYKIIEKRQSVAFWCNPISGHATLYWYQQILGQGPKLLIQFQNNGVVDDSQLPKDRFSAERLKGVDSTLKIQPAKLEDSAVYLCASSFSSGGRGDTQYFGPGTRLTVL.

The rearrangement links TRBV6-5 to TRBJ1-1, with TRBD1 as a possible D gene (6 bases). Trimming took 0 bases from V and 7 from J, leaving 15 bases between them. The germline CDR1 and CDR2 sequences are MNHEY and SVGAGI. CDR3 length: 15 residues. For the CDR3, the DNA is TGTGCCAGCAGTTACTCGTCAGGGGCGAATATTGAAGCTTTCTTT. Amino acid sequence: CASSYSSGANIEAFF.

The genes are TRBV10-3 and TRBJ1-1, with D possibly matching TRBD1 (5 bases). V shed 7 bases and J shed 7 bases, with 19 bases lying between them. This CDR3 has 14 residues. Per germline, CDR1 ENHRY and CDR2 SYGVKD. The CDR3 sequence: CAIKEQEGVFEAFF. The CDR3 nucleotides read TGTGCCATCAAGGAACAGGAAGGGGTATTTGAAGCTTTCTTT.

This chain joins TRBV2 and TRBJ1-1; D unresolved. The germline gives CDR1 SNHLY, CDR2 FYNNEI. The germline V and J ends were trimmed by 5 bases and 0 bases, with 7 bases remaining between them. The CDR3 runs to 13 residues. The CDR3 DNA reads TGTGCCAGCAGTCGTGCGGTGAACACTGAAGCTTTCTTT. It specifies CASSRAVNTEAFF.

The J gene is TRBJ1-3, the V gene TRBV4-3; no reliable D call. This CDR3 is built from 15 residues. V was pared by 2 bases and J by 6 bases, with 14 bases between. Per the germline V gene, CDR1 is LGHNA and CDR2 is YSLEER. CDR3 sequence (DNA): TGCGCCAGCAGCCAAACCGCCGGTGATACAAACACCATATATTTT. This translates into CASSQTAGDTNTIYF.

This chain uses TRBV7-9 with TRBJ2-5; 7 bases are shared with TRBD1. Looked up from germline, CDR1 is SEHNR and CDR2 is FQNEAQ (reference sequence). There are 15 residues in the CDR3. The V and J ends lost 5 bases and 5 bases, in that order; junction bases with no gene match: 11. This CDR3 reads CASSPGTGVVETQYF. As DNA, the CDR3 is TGTGCCAGCAGCCCGGGAACAGGGGTTGTGGAGACCCAGTACTTC.

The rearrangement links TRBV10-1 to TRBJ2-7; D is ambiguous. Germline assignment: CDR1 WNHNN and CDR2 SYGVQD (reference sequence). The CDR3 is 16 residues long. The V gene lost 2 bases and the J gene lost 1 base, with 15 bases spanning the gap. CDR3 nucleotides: TGCGCCAGCAGTGAGGGAATGGTGGCGGTATCCTACGAGCAGTACTTC. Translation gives CASSEGMVAVSYEQYF.

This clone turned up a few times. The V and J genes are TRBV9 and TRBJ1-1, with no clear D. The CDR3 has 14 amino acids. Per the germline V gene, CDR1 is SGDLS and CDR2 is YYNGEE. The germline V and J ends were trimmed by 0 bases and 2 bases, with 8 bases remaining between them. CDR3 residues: CASSVGGFNTEAFF. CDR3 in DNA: TGTGCCAGCAGCGTAGGAGGGTTCAACACTGAAGCTTTCTTT. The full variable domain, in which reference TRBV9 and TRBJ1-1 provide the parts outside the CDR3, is DSGVTQTPKHLITATGQRVTLRCSPRSGDLSVYWYQQSLDQGLQFLIQYYNGEERAKGNILERFSAQQFPDLHSELNLSSLELGDSALYFCASSVGGFNTEAFFGQGTRLTVV.

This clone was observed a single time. The CDR3 loop is CASSYTSGGSYEQYF. In nucleotides, the CDR3 is TGTGCCAGCAGTTATACTAGCGGGGGTTCCTACGAGCAGTACTTC. The gene calls are TRBV28 and TRBJ2-7, with TRBD2 matching 11 bases. V trimming: 4 bases; J trimming: 1 base; junction bases outside the gene matches: 3. CDR1 and CDR2 (germline): MDHEN, SYDVKM. The CDR3 length is 15 residues.

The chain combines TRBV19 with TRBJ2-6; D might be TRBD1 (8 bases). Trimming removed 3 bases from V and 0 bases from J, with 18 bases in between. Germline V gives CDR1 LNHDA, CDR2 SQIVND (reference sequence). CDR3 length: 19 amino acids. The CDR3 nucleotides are TGTGCCAGTAGTATTTCCGGACAGGGACTATACTCTGGGGCCAACGTCCTGACTTTC. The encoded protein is CASSISGQGLYSGANVLTF.

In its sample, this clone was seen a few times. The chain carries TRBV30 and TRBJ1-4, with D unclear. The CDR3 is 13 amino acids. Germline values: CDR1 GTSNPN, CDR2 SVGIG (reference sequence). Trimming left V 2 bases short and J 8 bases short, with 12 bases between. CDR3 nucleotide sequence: TGTGCCTGGAGTCCCTATGTCTGGGAAAAACTGTTTTTT. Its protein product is CAWSPYVWEKLFF.

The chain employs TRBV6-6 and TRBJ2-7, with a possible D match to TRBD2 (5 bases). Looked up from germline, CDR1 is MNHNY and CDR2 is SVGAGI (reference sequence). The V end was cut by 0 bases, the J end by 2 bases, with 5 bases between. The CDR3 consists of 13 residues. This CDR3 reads CASSYSRAYEQYF. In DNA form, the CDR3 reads TGTGCCAGCAGTTACTCGCGGGCCTACGAGCAGTACTTC.

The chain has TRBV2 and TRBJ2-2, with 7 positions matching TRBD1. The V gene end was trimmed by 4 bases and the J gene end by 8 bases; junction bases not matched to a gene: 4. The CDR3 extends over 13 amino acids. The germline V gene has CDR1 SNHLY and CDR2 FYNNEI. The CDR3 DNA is TGTGCCAGCAGTGCCGAGGGGGCAGGGGAGCTGTTTTTT. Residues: CASSAEGAGELFF.

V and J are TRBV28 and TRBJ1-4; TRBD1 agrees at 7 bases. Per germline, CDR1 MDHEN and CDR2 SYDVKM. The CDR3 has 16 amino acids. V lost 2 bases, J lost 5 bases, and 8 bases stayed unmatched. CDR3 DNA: TGTGCCAGCAGTTTACCCCGGGACAGCTACAATGAAAAACTGTTTTTT. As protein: CASSLPRDSYNEKLFF.

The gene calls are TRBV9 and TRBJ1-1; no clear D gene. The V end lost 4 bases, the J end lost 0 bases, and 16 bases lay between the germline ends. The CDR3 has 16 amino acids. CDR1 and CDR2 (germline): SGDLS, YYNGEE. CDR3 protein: CASSSRVGFMNTEAFF. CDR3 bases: TGTGCCAGCAGCTCCCGGGTCGGCTTCATGAACACTGAAGCTTTCTTT.